The T cell receptor beta chain described here comes from a study of patients and donors after allogeneic stem cell transplantation (dated by TCRdb to about 2020). To note about this clonotype: Its cognate antigen has yet to be identified. The sample holds no much larger clone one base away, and base qualities are not on file.

The protocol used for the library was RT-PCR. The instrument was a NextSeq 550. TCRdb passed the public sequencing reads through fastp at Q25 and MiXCR, retaining productive beta sequences. Merged by CDR3 protein, the rows form single entries marked with the most common genes and DNA. In this sample the table shows some 880,000 distinct CDR3 sequences, roughly 18% of which occur a single time. The ten largest clones add up to 6% of the sample. Ends trimmed: V by 3 bases, J by 2 bases; bases unmatched to a gene: 5. Taken from cysteine to phenylalanine, the CDR3 has 17 residues. The CDR3 DNA has 51 bases and is translated from base 1.

The sequence links TRBV12-3 or TRBV12-4 to TRBJ2-1, with 12 central nucleotides matching TRBD2. This sequence was found in a human donor who was either an allogeneic HSCT recipient or a stem cell or donor lymphocyte infusion donor (not recorded which). It is not recorded whose cells these are; they may come from a transplant donor. The sequenced material came from blood, either unsorted or a sorted T cell fraction (not recorded which). CDR3 sequence: CASSFPGLAGPYNEQFF. The DNA sequence is TGTGCCAGCAGTTTTCCTGGACTAGCGGGACCCTACAATGAGCAGTTCTTC.